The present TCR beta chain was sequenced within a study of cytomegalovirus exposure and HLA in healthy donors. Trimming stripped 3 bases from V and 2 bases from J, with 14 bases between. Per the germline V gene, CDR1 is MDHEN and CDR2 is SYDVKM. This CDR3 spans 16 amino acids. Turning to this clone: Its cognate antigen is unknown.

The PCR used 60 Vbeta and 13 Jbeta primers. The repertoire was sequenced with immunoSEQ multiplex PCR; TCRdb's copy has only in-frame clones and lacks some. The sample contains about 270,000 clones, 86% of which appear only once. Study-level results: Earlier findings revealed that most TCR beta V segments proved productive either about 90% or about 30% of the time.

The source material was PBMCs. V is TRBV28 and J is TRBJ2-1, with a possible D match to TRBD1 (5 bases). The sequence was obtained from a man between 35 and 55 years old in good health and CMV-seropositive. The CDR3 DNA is TGTGCCAGCAGTTTGCCCCAGGGAAAGGCCTACAATGAGCAGTTCTTC. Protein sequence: CASSLPQGKAYNEQFF.